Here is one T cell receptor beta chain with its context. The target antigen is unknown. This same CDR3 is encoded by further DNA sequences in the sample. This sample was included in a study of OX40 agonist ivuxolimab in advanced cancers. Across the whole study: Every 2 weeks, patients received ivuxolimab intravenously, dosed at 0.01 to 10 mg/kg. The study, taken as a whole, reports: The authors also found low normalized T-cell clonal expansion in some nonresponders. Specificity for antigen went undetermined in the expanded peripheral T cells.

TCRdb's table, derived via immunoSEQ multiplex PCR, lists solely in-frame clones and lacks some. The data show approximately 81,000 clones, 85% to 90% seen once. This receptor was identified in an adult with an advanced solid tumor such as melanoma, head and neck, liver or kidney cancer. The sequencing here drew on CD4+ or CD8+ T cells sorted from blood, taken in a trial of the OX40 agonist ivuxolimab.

CDR3 region: CASSLAKLITDTQYF. CDR3 DNA sequence: TGCGCCAGCAGCTTGGCCAAATTGATCACAGATACGCAGTATTTT. This chain joins TRBV5-1 and TRBJ2-3; D unresolved. CDR3 length equals 15 residues. With 0 bases removed from V and 2 bases from J, the gap between germline ends came to 10 bases. CDR1 and CDR2 from the germline V gene are SGHRS and YFSETQ.